The 23 T cell receptor beta chains below were found in one sample sequenced in a study of blood T cells in healthy people across ages. A second PCR of about 6 to 11 cycles used a sample-barcoded 5' primer and a J-beta primer mix. TCRdb fed the 5' RACE reads into MiXCR, producing one record per CDR3 protein. The sample has 1.5 million to 1.9 million distinct CDR3 sequences; approximately 43% are singletons. The sequenced sample consisted of blood. The receptors were sampled from a woman aged 18-35 years in good health.

This clonotype appeared a few times. This chain connects TRBV29-1 to TRBJ1-1; D gene ambiguous. CDR1 is SQVTM, CDR2 ANQGSEA, per germline. The CDR3 has 13 amino acids. With 0 bases removed from V and 2 bases from J, the gap between germline ends came to 7 bases. The CDR3, as DNA: TGCAGCGTTGAAGAGCTTGACAACACTGAAGCTTTCTTT. Protein: CSVEELDNTEAFF.

This clonotype was seen a single time. The chain joins TRBV9 to TRBJ2-1, with 7 bases identical to TRBD2. CDR3 size: 21 residues. The trim removed 3 bases at V and 0 bases at J, leaving 21 bases unmatched. Germline V gives CDR1 SGDLS, CDR2 YYNGEE. CDR3 sequence (DNA): TGTGCCAGCAGCGGATCCTGGGGGGGTAGCGGAACTAGGAGCTCCTACAATGAGCAGTTCTTC. It codes for CASSGSWGGSGTRSSYNEQFF.

CDR3 loop: CASSFEAEAFF. In nucleotides, the CDR3 is TGTGCCAGCAGCTTTGAGGCAGAAGCTTTCTTT. V and J are TRBV7-9 and TRBJ1-1, with D hard to call. The CDR3 has 11 amino acids. The germline V gene has CDR1 SEHNR and CDR2 FQNEAQ (reference sequence). The germline V and J ends were trimmed by 3 bases and 8 bases, with 7 bases remaining between them.

Many counts were recorded for this clonotype. The chain has TRBV4-3 and TRBJ1-4, with TRBD1 as a possible D gene (6 bases). The ends were cut back, 0 bases at V and 10 bases at J, with 15 bases in the middle. The CDR3 runs to 15 residues. Germline loops: CDR1 LGHNA, CDR2 YSLEER. Written as DNA, the CDR3 is TGCGCCAGCAGCCAAGATCCCCGGGGGCAAGGAAAACTGTTTTTT. It encodes CASSQDPRGQGKLFF.

The V and J genes are TRBV4-2 and TRBJ2-4; D ambiguous. The V and J ends lost 1 base and 0 bases respectively, with 13 bases between them. Germline V lookup: CDR1 LGHNA, CDR2 YNFKEQ. This CDR3 has 17 residues. The CDR3 DNA is TGTGCCAGCAGCCAAGTTGTTACCCCAGCAGCCAAAAACATTCAGTACTTC. It yields the protein CASSQVVTPAAKNIQYF.

This chain joins TRBV29-1 and TRBJ2-7; D may match TRBD1 or TRBD2 (5 bases each). The germline V and J ends were trimmed by 4 bases and 0 bases, with 19 bases remaining between them. Germline V gives CDR1 SQVTM, CDR2 ANQGSEA. The CDR3 loop spans 16 amino acids. Here the CDR3 reads CSVVWDQVIFSYEQYF. In DNA form, the CDR3 reads TGCAGCGTTGTGTGGGACCAGGTAATCTTCTCCTACGAGCAGTACTTC.

The V and J genes are TRBV7-9 and TRBJ1-2; 7 nucleotides line up with TRBD1. The CDR3 runs to 19 residues. The V segment lost 2 bases and the J segment 6 bases; nucleotides outside the gene matches: 21. In germline, CDR1 is SEHNR, CDR2 FQNEAQ (reference sequence). As DNA, the CDR3 is TGTGCCAGCAGCTTATCAGGGACAGCTGTATCCCTCAACAATCATGGCTACACCTTC. It yields the protein CASSLSGTAVSLNNHGYTF.

The chain links TRBV12-3 or TRBV12-4 to TRBJ1-1, with no clear D. The CDR3 length is 12 residues. V was clipped by 5 bases and J by 6 bases, with 10 bases between them. The CDR3 sequence is CASSRMTSEAFF. The CDR3 region has the DNA TGTGCCAGCAGTCGAATGACGTCTGAAGCTTTCTTT.

This chain joins TRBV3-1 and TRBJ1-1, with D tentatively TRBD1 (5 bases). The CDR3 has 15 residues. CDR1 is LGHDT, CDR2 YNNKEL, per germline (reference sequence). V was shortened by 2 bases and J by 0 bases, with 10 bases between the two germline ends. CDR3 sequence reads: CASSQPGRMNTEAFF. The CDR3 DNA is TGTGCCAGCAGCCAACCGGGACGGATGAACACTGAAGCTTTCTTT.

V gene TRBV7-2 combines with J gene TRBJ2-3; perhaps TRBD1 as D (5 bases). V lost 1 base, J lost 0 bases, and 20 bases lay in between. There are 19 residues in the CDR3. CDR1 is SGHTA and CDR2 is FQGNSA in the germline V gene. In nucleotides, the CDR3 is TGTGCCAGCAGCTTAGGACAGAGAGGCGGATCCCCTAGCACAGATACGCAGTATTTT. It specifies CASSLGQRGGSPSTDTQYF.

The chain couples TRBV7-9 to TRBJ1-2, with 7 bases matching TRBD1. The V and J ends lost 7 bases and 3 bases, in that order; junction bases with no gene match: 5. The CDR3 totals 13 residues. Germline V CDR1 and CDR2: SEHNR, FQNEAQ (reference sequence). The CDR3 region has the DNA TGTGCCAGCAACCAGGGGGGACACTATGGCTACACCTTC. It is translated as CASNQGGHYGYTF.

The V and J genes are TRBV11-2 and TRBJ2-1; D is unclear. The CDR3 loop spans 13 amino acids. The germline CDR1 and CDR2 sequences are SGHAT and FQNNGV. The V and J ends lost 0 bases and 10 bases respectively, with 10 bases between them. CDR3 coding DNA: TGTGCCAGCAGCTTAGATGGTTGGCTCGAGCAGTTCTTC. The encoded protein is CASSLDGWLEQFF.

Details on this clonotype: A clone one base away is much larger, so this may be a read error. This chain joins TRBV4-1 and TRBJ1-2; the match to TRBD1 covers 7 bases. CDR3 length: 14 amino acids. Germline CDR1 reads MGHRA; CDR2 reads YSYEKL. The CDR3 coding sequence is TGCGCCAGCAGCCCCACCGGGACAGTCTATGACTACACCTTC. This sequence encodes CASSPTGTVYDYTF.

The rearrangement joins TRBV4-2 to TRBJ2-5; 7 bases fit TRBD2. V shed 0 bases, J shed 2 bases, and the junction held 6 bases outside the gene matches. This CDR3 spans 16 amino acids. Germline CDR1 reads LGHNA; CDR2 reads YNFKEQ. The CDR3 loop reads CASSQDRREGQETQYF. Written as DNA, the CDR3 is TGTGCCAGCAGCCAAGATCGGAGGGAGGGGCAAGAGACCCAGTACTTC.

This clonotype has a handful of counts. The chain carries TRBV27 and TRBJ1-5; no firm D call. Germline assignment: CDR1 MNHEY and CDR2 SMNVEV (reference sequence). This CDR3 spans 13 amino acids. V lost 6 bases, J lost 4 bases, and 10 bases lay in between. DNA for the CDR3: TGTGCCAGCAGACCCTTGGGGAATCAGCCCCAGCATTTT. This encodes CASRPLGNQPQHF.

This chain connects TRBV7-2 to TRBJ2-4; no firm D call. Gene TRBJ2-7 matches the end of the DNA better, so the J call may be wrong. This CDR3 is 14 amino acids long. Germline V gene data show CDR1 as SGHTA and CDR2 as FQGNSA. CDR3 loop: CASSGVRWEGEQYF. The CDR3 region has the DNA TGTGCCAGCTCAGGTGTTCGTTGGGAAGGCGAGCAGTACTTC.

This clonotype appeared a few times. The V call is TRBV6-5, the J call TRBJ1-2; unclear D gene. Trimming removed 0 bases at V and 2 bases at J, with 4 bases between. There are 13 residues in the CDR3. Germline assignment: CDR1 MNHEY and CDR2 SVGAGI. The CDR3 spells CASSYSKNYGYTF. The CDR3 DNA follows: TGTGCCAGCAGTTACTCGAAAAACTATGGCTACACCTTC.

This clonotype was counted between two and nine times. The genes are TRBV28 and TRBJ2-3; no clear D gene. With 6 bases removed from V and 0 bases from J, the gap between germline ends came to 13 bases. This CDR3 has 15 residues. The germline V gene encodes CDR1 MDHEN and CDR2 SYDVKM. This chain's CDR3 is CASSPTRRSTDTQYF. The CDR3 nucleotides read TGTGCCAGCAGCCCTACGAGACGTAGCACAGATACGCAGTATTTT.

There are a few counts of this clonotype. V is TRBV7-2 and J is TRBJ2-3; TRBD1 aligns across 9 bases. With 4 bases clipped from V and 4 bases from J, the junction kept 9 bases outside the gene matches. This CDR3 is 16 amino acids long. The germline CDR1 and CDR2 sequences are SGHTA and FQGNSA. The CDR3 sequence: CASSSTGGFASDTQYF. The DNA of the CDR3 is TGTGCCAGCAGCTCCACAGGGGGCTTCGCTTCAGATACGCAGTATTTT.

This clonotype has just a few counts. The gene calls are TRBV29-1 and TRBJ2-1; unclear D gene. The CDR3 is 11 residues long. Germline lookup yields CDR1 SQVTM and CDR2 ANQGSEA. Trimming removed 8 bases at V and 9 bases at J, with 14 bases between. The CDR3 region is CSPLFDGEQFF. In DNA, the CDR3 is TGCAGCCCCCTGTTTGACGGTGAGCAGTTCTTC.

Details on this clonotype: A junction end diverges from the germline sequence, so it may reflect a read error. This chain links TRBV7-7 with TRBJ2-2, with D perhaps given as TRBD1 or TRBD2 (5 bases each). In germline, CDR1 is SSHAT, CDR2 FNYEAQ (reference sequence). CDR3 length equals 18 residues. Here the CDR3 reads CASSLGRGYSEITGELFF. CDR3 coding DNA: TGTGCTAGCAGCTTAGGACGGGGCTACAGCGAGATTACCGGGGAGCTGTTTTTT.

The chain is built from TRBV20-1 and TRBJ2-7; D is unclear. The CDR3 contains 12 residues. With 2 bases removed from V and 0 bases from J, the gap between germline ends came to 5 bases. CDR1 and CDR2 from the germline V gene are DFQATT and SNEGSKA (reference sequence). The chain's CDR3 is CSARLISYEQYF. As DNA, the CDR3 is TGCAGTGCTAGATTGATCTCCTACGAGCAGTACTTC.

The chain joins TRBV3-1 to TRBJ2-7; TRBD1 agrees at 9 bases. The CDR3 runs to 14 residues. Trimming at V came to 1 base and at J to 3 bases, leaving 1 base not matched to a gene. Germline V gene lookup returns CDR1 LGHDT and CDR2 YNNKEL (reference sequence). The CDR3 loop is CASSQGGQGYEQYF. CDR3 bases: TGTGCCAGCAGCCAAGGGGGACAGGGCTACGAGCAGTACTTC.